Each of the 23 T cell receptor beta chains below was sequenced from the same sample in a study of beta chain features in type 1 diabetes. The whole isolated RNA underwent reverse transcription, so sequencing captured expressed TCRB transcripts. TCRdb's table, derived via immunoSEQ multiplex PCR, lists solely in-frame clones and lacks some. The table has about 320,000 clones, about 15% seen once; the top ten hold around 7%. Sequenced input: central memory CD4+ T cells from blood. The receptor source for this set is a man aged 25-45 years in good health.

This clone was detected a few times. This chain connects TRBV9 to TRBJ2-5, with 8 bases fitting TRBD2. The length of the CDR3 is 15 residues. The V and J ends lost 0 bases and 5 bases, in that order; junction bases with no gene match: 6. CDR1 is SGDLS, CDR2 YYNGEE, per germline. CDR3 protein: CASSVEAGVLETQYF. CDR3 nucleotides: TGTGCCAGCAGCGTAGAAGCGGGGGTACTCGAGACCCAGTACTTC. The complete variable domain, with remaining parts taken from reference TRBV9 and TRBJ2-5, reads DSGVTQTPKHLITATGQRVTLRCSPRSGDLSVYWYQQSLDQGLQFLIQYYNGEERAKGNILERFSAQQFPDLHSELNLSSLELGDSALYFCASSVEAGVLETQYFGPGTRLLVL.

This clone was seen only a few times. The rearrangement links TRBV5-6 to TRBJ1-1; 7 positions agree with TRBD1. The junction had 6 bases not matched to a gene; V was cut back by 2 bases and J by 8 bases. Germline CDR1 SGHDT, CDR2 YYEEEE. This CDR3 has 13 amino acids. CDR3 sequence reads: CASSFAGQVEAFF. The CDR3 bases are TGTGCCAGCAGCTTTGCAGGACAGGTAGAAGCTTTCTTT.

The chain uses TRBV6-1 and TRBJ1-6; 9 nucleotides align to TRBD1. V trimming: 7 bases; J trimming: 9 bases; junction bases outside the gene matches: 7. Germline CDR1 is MNHNS and CDR2 is SASEGT. The CDR3 loop spans 14 amino acids. For the CDR3, the DNA is TGTGCCAGCACACAGGGGGCTAAGGGTTCACCCCTCCACTTT. Translating gives CASTQGAKGSPLHF.

This chain links TRBV5-4 with TRBJ2-1, with TRBD1 matching over 9 bases. The ends lost 4 bases at V and 6 bases at J; junction bases unmatched: 2. Germline V CDR1 and CDR2: SGHNT, YYREEE (reference sequence). The CDR3 spans 13 residues. The CDR3 coding sequence is TGTGCCAGCAGCCAGGACAGGGGCAATGAGCAGTTCTTC. This sequence encodes CASSQDRGNEQFF.

V usage is TRBV7-6 and J usage is TRBJ2-1, with D perhaps TRBD1 (5 bases). The CDR3 extends over 14 amino acids. With 4 bases removed from V and 2 bases from J, the gap between germline ends came to 9 bases. Germline values: CDR1 SGHVS, CDR2 FNYEAQ. In DNA, the CDR3 is TGTGCCAGCAGCTGGACAAGCACCTACAATGAGCAGTTCTTC. As protein: CASSWTSTYNEQFF.

In its sample, this clone was seen a few times. This chain uses TRBV18 with TRBJ1-1; D not resolved. This CDR3 is 16 amino acids long. V lost 1 base, J lost 0 bases, and 12 bases lay in between. Per the germline V gene, CDR1 is KGHSH and CDR2 is LQKENI. CDR3 DNA sequence: TGTGCCAGCTCACCACGCGCACAGCTGGTGAACACTGAAGCTTTCTTT. It encodes CASSPRAQLVNTEAFF. Drawing the rest from reference TRBV18 and TRBJ1-1, the complete variable domain is NAGVMQNPRHLVRRRGQEARLRCSPMKGHSHVYWYRQLPEEGLKFMVYLQKENIIDESGMPKERFSAEFPKEGPSILRIQQVVRGDSAAYFCASSPRAQLVNTEAFFGQGTRLTVV.

The V and J genes are TRBV18 and TRBJ2-1; the D is unclear. The germline V and J ends were trimmed by 1 base and 10 bases, with 8 bases remaining between them. Germline V gene lookup returns CDR1 KGHSH and CDR2 LQKENI. The CDR3 spans 12 residues. The CDR3 here is CASSPRSLEQFF. CDR3 in DNA: TGTGCCAGCTCACCACGGTCACTCGAGCAGTTCTTC.

The chain combines TRBV11-2 with TRBJ2-1; no firm D call. The CDR3 covers 12 residues. V gave up 5 bases and J gave up 3 bases, with 5 bases separating them. The germline CDR1 and CDR2 sequences are SGHAT and FQNNGV. CDR3 loop: CASSQVYNEQFF. In DNA form, the CDR3 reads TGTGCCAGCAGCCAAGTCTACAATGAGCAGTTCTTC.

The J gene is TRBJ2-2, the V gene TRBV29-1; 7 bases agree with TRBD1. With V trimmed by 4 bases and J by 0 bases, 2 bases remained unmatched. The CDR3 covers 14 residues. Per the germline V gene, CDR1 is SQVTM and CDR2 is ANQGSEA. Here the CDR3 reads CSVGDSANTGELFF. In DNA, the CDR3 is TGCAGCGTTGGGGACAGCGCGAACACCGGGGAGCTGTTTTTT.

This clone was found a few times. This sequence joins TRBV6-1 and TRBJ2-1; a possible D gene is TRBD1 (5 bases). This CDR3 has 12 residues. Germline CDR1 reads MNHNS; CDR2 reads SASEGT. Trimming stripped 6 bases from V and 5 bases from J, with 8 bases between. CDR3 nucleotides: TGTGCCAGCAGCCCAGGGAACAATGAGCAGTTCTTC. Translated, it gives CASSPGNNEQFF.

This clone was seen only once. The chain has TRBV11-3 and TRBJ2-1, with 11 bases that match TRBD2. CDR1 and CDR2 (germline): SGHNT, YENEEA. V shed 0 bases, J shed 3 bases, and the junction held 1 base outside the gene matches. The CDR3 is 16 residues long. CDR3 in amino acids: CASSLEGTSGYNEQFF. The CDR3 bases are TGTGCCAGCAGCTTAGAAGGGACTAGCGGCTACAATGAGCAGTTCTTC.

V is TRBV7-2 and J is TRBJ2-2; D remains unclear. Germline V gives CDR1 SGHTA, CDR2 FQGNSA. Trimming stripped 6 bases from V and 5 bases from J, with 7 bases between. This CDR3 is built from 12 residues. CDR3: CASRNPTGELFF. The CDR3 DNA sequence: TGTGCCAGCAGAAACCCTACCGGGGAGCTGTTTTTT.

The table lists this clone with a few counts. This chain links TRBV7-3 with TRBJ1-1; D remains unclear. This CDR3 is 13 amino acids long. The ends were cut back, 1 base at V and 3 bases at J, with 6 bases in the middle. The V gene's germline CDR1 is SGHTA and CDR2 FQGTGA. CDR3 sequence (DNA): TGTGCCAGCAGCTTAATGTTTGACACTGAAGCTTTCTTT. Amino acids: CASSLMFDTEAFF.

As DNA, the CDR3 is TGTGCCAGCAGCAAAGTGAGAGGGACAGGGGGCGATGGCAATCAGCCCCAGCATTTT. It specifies CASSKVRGTGGDGNQPQHF. The chain combines TRBV21-1 with TRBJ1-5; the table's TRBD1 call for D was not verified on the DNA. TRBV21-1 has pseudogene status. The CDR3 sequence is 19 residues long.

The chain has TRBV6-5 and TRBJ1-5; 8 nucleotides agree with TRBD1. The CDR3 extends over 13 amino acids. Germline V lookup: CDR1 MNHEY, CDR2 SVGAGI. V lost 6 bases, J lost 7 bases, and 5 bases stayed unmatched. CDR3 in DNA: TGTGCCAGCAGAGAGACAGGGGCGCAGCCCCAGCATTTT. Translation: CASRETGAQPQHF.

This clone was recorded many times. A junction end diverges from the germline sequence, so it may reflect a read error. J is TRBJ2-1 and V is TRBV7-2; TRBD2 aligns across 8 bases. Germline V lookup: CDR1 SGHTA, CDR2 FQGNSA. The CDR3 spans 15 residues. CDR3 DNA: TGTGCCAGCAGCATAGCGGGGCGATCCTACAATGAGCAGTTCTTC. It yields the protein CASSIAGRSYNEQFF.

This clone was seen ten or more times. The rearrangement joins TRBV21-1 to TRBJ2-7; TRBD2 was called by the table and not checked on the DNA. TRBV21-1 represents a pseudogene. The CDR3 consists of 13 residues. CDR3 bases: TGTGCCAGCAGCAGTCGTCTAGCAGTCGAGCAGTACGTC. Translated, it gives CASSSRLAVEQYV.

J is TRBJ2-5 and V is TRBV5-1; the match to TRBD1 covers 7 bases. This CDR3 region has 14 residues. The germline gives CDR1 SGHRS, CDR2 YFSETQ. V was clipped by 4 bases and J by 5 bases; unmatched bases: 8. The CDR3 here is CASSPEGAKETQYF. CDR3 nucleotide sequence: TGCGCCAGCAGCCCTGAGGGGGCGAAGGAGACCCAGTACTTC.

V usage is TRBV10-3 and J usage is TRBJ1-1; 10 bases line up with TRBD1. V shed 6 bases, J shed 10 bases, and the junction held 5 bases outside the gene matches. Germline V CDR1 and CDR2: ENHRY, SYGVKD. The CDR3 totals 12 residues. DNA for the CDR3: TGTGCCATCAGCTCCGGACAGGGGGTAGCTTTCTTT. Translating gives CAISSGQGVAFF.

The chain employs TRBV11-3 and TRBJ1-4; D remains ambiguous. The V end lost 1 base, the J end lost 3 bases, and 6 bases lay between the germline ends. The CDR3 is 14 amino acids. The V gene's germline CDR1 is SGHNT and CDR2 YENEEA. This CDR3 reads CASSLAMPNEKLFF. CDR3 bases: TGTGCCAGCAGCTTAGCCATGCCTAATGAAAAACTGTTTTTT.

The chain recombines TRBV18 with TRBJ1-6; weak D call: TRBD1 (5 bases). The germline gives CDR1 KGHSH, CDR2 LQKENI. The CDR3 has 15 amino acids. V gave up 1 base and J gave up 7 bases, with 11 bases separating them. CDR3 nucleotides: TGTGCCAGCTCACCACGAGACAGCAGGAATTCACCCCTCCACTTT. It specifies CASSPRDSRNSPLHF.

This clone has at least ten counts. The chain uses TRBV28 and TRBJ1-2; D is undetermined. Between the trimmed V and J ends, which lost 10 bases and 4 bases, there was a span of 16 bases. Germline assignment: CDR1 MDHEN and CDR2 SYDVKM. The CDR3 runs 13 residues. CDR3 DNA: TGTGCCACTGAGCACAGTGGTAGCTATGGCTACACCTTC. Translation gives CATEHSGSYGYTF.

To note about this clone: The junction departs from the called germline gene at one end, perhaps through a read error. V gene TRBV5-1 combines with J gene TRBJ2-6; D is unclear. Germline-derived CDR1 and CDR2 are SGHRS and YFSETQ. The CDR3 sequence is 16 residues long. The CDR3 region has the DNA TGCGCCAACAGCTTGGATCGAGTAACTGGGGCCAACGTCCTGACTTTC. Protein product: CANSLDRVTGANVLTF.